This TCR beta chain was observed in a study of blood T cell repertoires in COVID-19. This CDR3 contains 16 residues. Germline V gene sequence: CDR1 LNHDA, CDR2 SQIVND (reference sequence). V was cut by 3 bases and J by 3 bases, with 12 bases left in between. Data came from immunoSEQ multiplex PCR; TCRdb stores just in-frame clones and leaves some out. The data hold hundreds of thousands of clones, with roughly 90% observed a single time. This receptor was identified in a man aged 55 to 70 who had recovered from COVID-19. The V and J genes are TRBV19 and TRBJ2-6, with D tentatively TRBD1 (6 bases). Sequencing was carried out using peripheral blood. CDR3 in amino acids: CASSIGGAGGANVLTF. The DNA of the CDR3 is TGTGCCAGTAGTATTGGGGGCGCGGGTGGGGCCAACGTCCTGACTTTC.